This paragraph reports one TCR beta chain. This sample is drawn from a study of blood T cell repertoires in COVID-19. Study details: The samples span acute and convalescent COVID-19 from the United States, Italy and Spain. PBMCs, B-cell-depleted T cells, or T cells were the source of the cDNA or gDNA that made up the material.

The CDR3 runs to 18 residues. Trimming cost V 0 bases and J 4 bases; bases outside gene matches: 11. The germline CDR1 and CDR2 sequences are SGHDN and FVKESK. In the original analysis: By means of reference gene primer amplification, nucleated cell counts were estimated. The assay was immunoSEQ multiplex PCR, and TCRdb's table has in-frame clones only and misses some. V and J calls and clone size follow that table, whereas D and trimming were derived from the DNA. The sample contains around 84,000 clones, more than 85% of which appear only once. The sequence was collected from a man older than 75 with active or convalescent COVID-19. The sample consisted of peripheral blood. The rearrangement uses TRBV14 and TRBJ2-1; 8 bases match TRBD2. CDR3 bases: TGTGCCAGCAGCCAAGATTACCTCCGGCTAGCGGGTTACAATGAGCAGTTCTTC. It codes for CASSQDYLRLAGYNEQFF.